This note documents a single TCR beta chain sequence. The TCR beta profiling, which covered VDJ combination and CDR3 sequence, was carried out using genomic DNA as the template. Each CDR3 protein is one row after TCRdb ran MiXCR on the reads. The sample includes some 190,000 distinct CDR3 sequences, approximately 49% of them seen just once. Trimming shortened V by 0 bases and J by 3 bases, and 12 bases separated the two germline ends. The CDR3 extends over 16 amino acids. Germline lookup yields CDR1 ENHRY and CDR2 SYGVKD. This entry belongs to a study of CD8+CD57+ T cells in acquired aplastic anemia. Whole-study context: Reads per healthy sample averaged around 9.9 million (CD4+) and some 12 million (CD8+).

The sample was sorted CD4+, CD8+, or CD8+CD57+ T cells (not recorded which) from PBMCs. The chain recombines TRBV10-3 with TRBJ1-3, with D hard to call. The source of this sequence is a human donor in good health. The CDR3 loop reads CAISESSGLRGNTIYF. The CDR3 nucleotides read TGTGCCATCAGTGAGTCGAGTGGGTTACGTGGAAACACCATATATTTT.